This entry concerns a single TCR beta chain. Antigen: not known. Second-dose timings of about 4 or about 12 weeks were pooled. The method was immunoSEQ multiplex PCR; TCRdb's version includes in-frame clones alone and lacks a portion of them. The sample records about 60,000 clones, over 65% being singletons. This entry belongs to a study of T cell responses to AZD1222 COVID-19 vaccine. The study, taken as a whole, reports: CD4 TCRs linked to vaccination spanned spike, dominating at 160-218 and 743-854. Breadth and depth of Spike-specific TCRs rose after two AZD1222 doses.

This specimen was peripheral blood, taken 28 days after the second AZD1222 dose. This sequence originates from an adult who received the AZD1222 COVID-19 vaccine.

The chain's CDR3 is CASSYKEPGGTEAFF. Written as DNA, the CDR3 is TGTGCCAGCAGTTATAAAGAGCCAGGGGGCACTGAAGCTTTCTTT. J is TRBJ1-1 and V is TRBV6-2 or TRBV6-3; 7 nucleotides match TRBD1. Germline V lookup: CDR1 MNHEY, CDR2 SVGEGT. Trimming at V came to 3 bases and at J to 4 bases, leaving 8 bases not matched to a gene. The CDR3 is made up of 15 amino acids.